The clone carrying this T cell receptor (beta chain) was seen at least ten times. This entry comes from a study of early T cells in non-severe SARS-CoV-2 infection. On the study more broadly: RNA in bulk from unsorted whole blood was sequenced, and chains were unpaired.

Tagging with unique molecular identifiers was applied to individual cDNA molecules. A single record per CDR3 protein comes from TCRdb applying MiXCR to the 5' RACE reads. Among tens of thousands of distinct CDR3 sequences, approximately 12% were seen once, and the ten largest hold 1.3%. Trimming removed 4 bases from V and 0 bases from J, with 16 bases in between. The CDR3 has 16 residues. The V gene's germline CDR1 is SGHRS and CDR2 YFSETQ. This sequence originates from an adult who was a healthcare worker with PCR-confirmed SARS-CoV-2 infection or an uninfected control (not recorded which). The chain couples TRBV5-1 to TRBJ2-5; weak D call: TRBD1 (6 bases). Sequenced material: whole blood. In DNA, the CDR3 is TGCGCCAGCAGCCCGGACAGCTATTCGTACCAAGAGACCCAGTACTTC. Translating gives CASSPDSYSYQETQYF.